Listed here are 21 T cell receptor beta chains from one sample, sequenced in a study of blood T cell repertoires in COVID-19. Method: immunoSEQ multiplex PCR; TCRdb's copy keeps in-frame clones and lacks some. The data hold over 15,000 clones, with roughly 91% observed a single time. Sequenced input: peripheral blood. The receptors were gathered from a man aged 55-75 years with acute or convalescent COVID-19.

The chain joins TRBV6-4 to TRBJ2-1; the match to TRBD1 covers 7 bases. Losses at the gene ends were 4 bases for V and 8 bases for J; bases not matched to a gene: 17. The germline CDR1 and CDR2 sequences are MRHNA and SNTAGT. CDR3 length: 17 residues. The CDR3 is CASSGPRGSTGIDEQFF. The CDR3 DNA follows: TGTGCCAGCAGTGGGCCGCGAGGTTCGACAGGGATAGATGAGCAGTTCTTC.

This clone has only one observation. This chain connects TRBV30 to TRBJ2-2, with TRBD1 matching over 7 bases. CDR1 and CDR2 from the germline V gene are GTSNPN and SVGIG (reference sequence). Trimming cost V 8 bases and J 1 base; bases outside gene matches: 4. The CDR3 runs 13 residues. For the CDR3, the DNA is TGTGCCCTGGACAGGTTGAACACCGGGGAGCTGTTTTTT. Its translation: CALDRLNTGELFF.

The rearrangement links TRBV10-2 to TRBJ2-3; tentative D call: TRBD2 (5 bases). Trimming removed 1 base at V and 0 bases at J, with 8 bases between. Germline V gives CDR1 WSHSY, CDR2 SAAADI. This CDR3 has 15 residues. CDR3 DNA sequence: TGCGCCAGCAGTGAGTGGGGAGATAGCACAGATACGCAGTATTTT. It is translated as CASSEWGDSTDTQYF.

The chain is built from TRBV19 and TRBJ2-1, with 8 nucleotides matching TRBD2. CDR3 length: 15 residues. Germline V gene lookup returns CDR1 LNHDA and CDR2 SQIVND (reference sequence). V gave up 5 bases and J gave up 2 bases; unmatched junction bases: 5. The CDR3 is CASSFTGGPYNEQFF. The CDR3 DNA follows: TGTGCCAGTAGTTTTACGGGAGGGCCCTACAATGAGCAGTTCTTC. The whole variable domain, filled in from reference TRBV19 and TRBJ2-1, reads DGGITQSPKYLFRKEGQNVTLSCEQNLNHDAMYWYRQDPGQGLRLIYYSQIVNDFQKGDIAEGYSVSREKKESFPLTVTSAQKNPTAFYLCASSFTGGPYNEQFFGPGTRLTVL.

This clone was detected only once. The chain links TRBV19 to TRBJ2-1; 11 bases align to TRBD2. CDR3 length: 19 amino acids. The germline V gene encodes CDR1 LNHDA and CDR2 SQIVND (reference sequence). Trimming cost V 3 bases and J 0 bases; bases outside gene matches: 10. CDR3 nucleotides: TGTGCCAGTAGTATCGCCGGGACTAGCGGTTCGGGCTCCTACAATGAGCAGTTCTTC. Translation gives CASSIAGTSGSGSYNEQFF.

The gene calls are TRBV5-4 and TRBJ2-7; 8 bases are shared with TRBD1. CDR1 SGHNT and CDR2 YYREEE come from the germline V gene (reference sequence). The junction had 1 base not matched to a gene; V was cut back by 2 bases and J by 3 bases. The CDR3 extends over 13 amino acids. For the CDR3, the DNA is TGTGCCAGCAGCTTAACAGGGGGCTACGAGCAGTACTTC. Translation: CASSLTGGYEQYF.

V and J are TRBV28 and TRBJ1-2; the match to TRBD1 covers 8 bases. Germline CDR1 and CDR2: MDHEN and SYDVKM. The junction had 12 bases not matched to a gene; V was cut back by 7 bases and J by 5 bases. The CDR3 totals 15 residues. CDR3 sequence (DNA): TGTGCCAGCAACCCCCCGTCCGGGACAGGATATGGCTACACCTTC. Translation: CASNPPSGTGYGYTF.

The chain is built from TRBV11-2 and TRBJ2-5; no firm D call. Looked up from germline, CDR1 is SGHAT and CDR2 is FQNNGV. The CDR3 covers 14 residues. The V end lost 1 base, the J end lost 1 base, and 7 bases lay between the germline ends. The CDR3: CASSLAAGQETQYF. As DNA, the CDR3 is TGTGCCAGCAGCTTAGCGGCAGGCCAAGAGACCCAGTACTTC.

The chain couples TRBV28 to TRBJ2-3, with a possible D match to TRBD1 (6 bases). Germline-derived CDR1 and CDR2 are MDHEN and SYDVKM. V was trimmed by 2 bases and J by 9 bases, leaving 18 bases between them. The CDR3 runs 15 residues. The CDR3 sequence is CASSLMGHGSGTQYF. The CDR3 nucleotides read TGTGCCAGCAGTTTAATGGGACACGGGTCGGGGACGCAGTATTTT.

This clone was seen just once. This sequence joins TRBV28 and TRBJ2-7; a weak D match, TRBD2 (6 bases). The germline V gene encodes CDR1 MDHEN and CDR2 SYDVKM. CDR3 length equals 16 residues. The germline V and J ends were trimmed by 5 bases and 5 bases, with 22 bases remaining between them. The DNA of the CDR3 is TGTGCCAGCAGTGACGGAGGGGCGTCCACGTATAACGAGCAGTACTTC. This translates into CASSDGGASTYNEQYF.

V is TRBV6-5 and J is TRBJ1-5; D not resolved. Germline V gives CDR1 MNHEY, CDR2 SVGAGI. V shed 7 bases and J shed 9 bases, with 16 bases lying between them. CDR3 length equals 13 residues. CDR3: CASMRRGEGPQHF. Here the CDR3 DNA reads TGTGCCAGCATGAGGCGAGGTGAGGGGCCCCAGCATTTT.

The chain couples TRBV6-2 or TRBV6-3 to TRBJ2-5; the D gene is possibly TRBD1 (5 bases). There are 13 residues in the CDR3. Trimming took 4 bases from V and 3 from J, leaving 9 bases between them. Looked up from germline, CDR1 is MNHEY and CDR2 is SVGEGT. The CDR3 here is CASSSWGEETQYF. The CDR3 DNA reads TGTGCCAGCAGTTCTTGGGGCGAAGAGACCCAGTACTTC.

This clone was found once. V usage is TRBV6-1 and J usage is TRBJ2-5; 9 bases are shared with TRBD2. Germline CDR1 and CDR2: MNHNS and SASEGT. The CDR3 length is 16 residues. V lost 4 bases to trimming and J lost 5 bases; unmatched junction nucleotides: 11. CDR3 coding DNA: TGTGCCAGCAGTGCACTAGCGGGCGGTGGTAGGGAGACCCAGTACTTC. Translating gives CASSALAGGGRETQYF.

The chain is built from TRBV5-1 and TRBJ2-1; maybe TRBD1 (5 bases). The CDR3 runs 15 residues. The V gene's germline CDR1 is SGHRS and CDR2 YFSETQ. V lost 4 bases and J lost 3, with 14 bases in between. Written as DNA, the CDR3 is TGCGCCAGCAGCCCATCGACAGTAAACTACAATGAGCAGTTCTTC. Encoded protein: CASSPSTVNYNEQFF.

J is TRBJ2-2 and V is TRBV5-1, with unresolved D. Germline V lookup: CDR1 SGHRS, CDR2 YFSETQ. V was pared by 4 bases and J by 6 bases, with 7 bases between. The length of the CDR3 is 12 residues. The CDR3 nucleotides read TGCGCCAGCAGCGAGGAGCCCGGGGAGCTGTTTTTT. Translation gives CASSEEPGELFF.

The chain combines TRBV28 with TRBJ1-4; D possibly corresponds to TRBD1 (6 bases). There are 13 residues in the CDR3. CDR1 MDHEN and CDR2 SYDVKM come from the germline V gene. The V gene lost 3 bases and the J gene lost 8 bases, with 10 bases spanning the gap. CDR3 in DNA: TGTGCCAGCAGTTTGTCAGGGGTGGAAAAACTGTTTTTT. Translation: CASSLSGVEKLFF.

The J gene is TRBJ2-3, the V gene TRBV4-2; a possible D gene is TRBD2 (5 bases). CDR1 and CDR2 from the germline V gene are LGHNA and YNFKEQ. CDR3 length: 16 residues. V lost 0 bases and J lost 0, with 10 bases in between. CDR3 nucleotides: TGTGCCAGCAGCCAAGAGGAGCGGACCAGCACAGATACGCAGTATTTT. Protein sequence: CASSQEERTSTDTQYF.

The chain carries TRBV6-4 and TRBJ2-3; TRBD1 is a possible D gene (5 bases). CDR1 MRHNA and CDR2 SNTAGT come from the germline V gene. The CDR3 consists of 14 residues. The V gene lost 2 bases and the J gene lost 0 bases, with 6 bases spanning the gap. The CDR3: CASSDGASTDTQYF. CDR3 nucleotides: TGTGCCAGCAGTGACGGGGCTAGCACAGATACGCAGTATTTT.

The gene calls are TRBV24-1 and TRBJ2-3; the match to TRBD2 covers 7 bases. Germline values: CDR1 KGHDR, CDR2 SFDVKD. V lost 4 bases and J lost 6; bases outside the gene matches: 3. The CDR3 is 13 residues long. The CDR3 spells CATSERGKDTQYF. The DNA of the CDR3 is TGTGCCACCAGTGAGCGGGGGAAGGATACGCAGTATTTT.

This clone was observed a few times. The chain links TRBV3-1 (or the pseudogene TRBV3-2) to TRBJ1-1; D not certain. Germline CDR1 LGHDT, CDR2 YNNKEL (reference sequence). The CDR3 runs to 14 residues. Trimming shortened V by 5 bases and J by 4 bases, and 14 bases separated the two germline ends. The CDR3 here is CASSFNCPRTEAFF. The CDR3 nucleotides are TGTGCCAGCAGCTTTAATTGTCCTCGCACTGAAGCTTTCTTT.

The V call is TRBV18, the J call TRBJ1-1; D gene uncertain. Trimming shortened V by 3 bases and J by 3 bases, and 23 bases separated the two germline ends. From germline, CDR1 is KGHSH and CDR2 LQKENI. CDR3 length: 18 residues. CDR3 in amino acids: CASSPILQTPGRDTEAFF. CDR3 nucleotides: TGTGCCAGCTCACCCATACTCCAGACCCCCGGGAGGGACACTGAAGCTTTCTTT.